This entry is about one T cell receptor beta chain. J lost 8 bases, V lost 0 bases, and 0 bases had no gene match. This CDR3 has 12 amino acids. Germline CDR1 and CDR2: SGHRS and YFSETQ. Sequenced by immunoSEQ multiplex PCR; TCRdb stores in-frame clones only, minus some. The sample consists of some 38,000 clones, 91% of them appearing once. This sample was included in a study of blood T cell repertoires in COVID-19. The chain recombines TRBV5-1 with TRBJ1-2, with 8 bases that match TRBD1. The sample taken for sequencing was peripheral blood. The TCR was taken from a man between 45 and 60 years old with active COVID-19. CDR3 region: CASSLGQGGYTF. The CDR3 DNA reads TGCGCCAGCAGCTTGGGACAGGGGGGCTACACCTTC.